This T cell receptor beta chain is from a study of molecular identifiers for immune sequencing clone quantification. Study-level background: Sequencing covered four of five parts into which replicate RNA from approximately 22,000 or 94,000 naive CD8 cells was split.

This CDR3 contains 14 residues. The V end lost 4 bases, the J end lost 4 bases, and 11 bases lay between the germline ends. Germline V gene data show CDR1 as MNHNY and CDR2 as SVGAGI (reference sequence). Making the bulk TCR libraries relied on previously described methods and listed TCR primers. TCRdb reprocessed the PCR reads with MiXCR, giving one entry per CDR3 protein. The sample consists of about 640,000 distinct CDR3 sequences, 15% to 20% of them appearing once. Turning to this clonotype: The antigen is not known.

Regarding the study as a whole: Clones above 20 RNA copies contained over 97% of effector molecules and under 1% of naive molecules. Among over 950,000 naive cells, as was reported, spiked Jurkat TCR RNA from one cell was detectable.

What was sequenced was naive CD8+ T cells from blood, with Jurkat cell RNA spiked in. Subset of the sample: FACS-sorted CD8+CD4-CCR7+CD45RA+ naive T cells. The receptor was isolated from a human donor in good health. Some libraries in this study had Jurkat cell RNA spiked in. The J gene is TRBJ1-3, the V gene TRBV6-6; D possibly corresponds to TRBD1 (5 bases). The CDR3 DNA follows: TGTGCCAGCAGTTCCGAGGGGTACGGAAACACCATATATTTT. It translates to CASSSEGYGNTIYF.